What follows is one T cell receptor (beta chain) and its context. The method was immunoSEQ multiplex PCR; TCRdb's version includes in-frame clones alone and lacks a portion of them. The sample lists around 150,000 clones; 85% to 90% were seen once. CDR1 and CDR2 (germline): GTSNPN, SVGIG (reference sequence). There are 13 residues in the CDR3. Unmatched junction bases numbered 4, after V lost 2 bases and J lost 5 bases. This sample was included in a study of control samples from healthy donors and cancer patients. The clonotype comes from a young man in good health. Input material: blood. V and J are TRBV30 and TRBJ1-1, with 8 positions matching TRBD1. CDR3 amino acids: CAWSQGARTEAFF. In DNA form, the CDR3 reads TGTGCCTGGAGTCAGGGGGCGAGAACTGAAGCTTTCTTT.